The 8 T cell receptor beta chains reported below all come from one sample, sequenced in a study of blood T cell repertoires in COVID-19. Some clones are missing from TCRdb's copy, which holds only in-frame ones; the method was immunoSEQ multiplex PCR. The sample includes 250,000 to 300,000 clones, roughly 85% of them seen just once. The specimen was peripheral blood. These receptors came from a man aged 50 to 59 with active or convalescent COVID-19.

V is TRBV24-1 and J is TRBJ2-1, with D possibly being TRBD2 (6 bases). Per the germline V gene, CDR1 is KGHDR and CDR2 is SFDVKD. Trimming left V 5 bases short and J 7 bases short, with 11 bases between. There are 13 residues in the CDR3. CDR3 sequence (DNA): TGTGCCACCAGTGTAGGTGGGGGGAATGAGCAGTTCTTC. Protein: CATSVGGGNEQFF.

The chain links TRBV7-2 to TRBJ2-7, with TRBD1 matching 8 bases. This CDR3 has 15 residues. V shed 5 bases, J shed 7 bases, and the junction held 13 bases outside the gene matches. In germline, CDR1 is SGHTA, CDR2 FQGNSA. The DNA of the CDR3 is TGTGCCAGCAGCCGTTTAGCGACAGGGGTGGGGGAGCAGTACTTC. It translates to CASSRLATGVGEQYF.

This chain links TRBV27 with TRBJ1-1, with 8 positions matching TRBD1. The ends lost 6 bases at V and 7 bases at J; junction bases unmatched: 7. The germline V gene has CDR1 MNHEY and CDR2 SMNVEV (reference sequence). The CDR3 totals 13 residues. In DNA form, the CDR3 reads TGTGCCAGCAGCCTGACAGGGGACGGTGAAGCTTTCTTT. Protein: CASSLTGDGEAFF.

V gene TRBV14 combines with J gene TRBJ1-3, with D possibly being TRBD1 (6 bases). Deletions cut 4 bases from V and 1 base from J, with 17 bases between. The CDR3 runs 17 residues. Germline CDR1 reads SGHDN; CDR2 reads FVKESK. The CDR3: CASSRQYRVKSGNTIYF. The CDR3 DNA reads as TGTGCCAGCAGCCGTCAATACAGGGTTAAATCTGGAAACACCATATATTTT.

This clone has a handful of counts. V and J are TRBV19 and TRBJ1-3; D ambiguous. Germline CDR1 LNHDA, CDR2 SQIVND (reference sequence). Trimming removed 8 bases from V and 3 bases from J, with 5 bases in between. CDR3 length: 11 residues. The DNA for the CDR3 is TGTGCCAGTGTTAGTGGAAACACCATATATTTT. Encoded protein: CASVSGNTIYF. The full variable domain, its missing parts supplied by reference TRBV19 and TRBJ1-3, is DGGITQSPKYLFRKEGQNVTLSCEQNLNHDAMYWYRQDPGQGLRLIYYSQIVNDFQKGDIAEGYSVSREKKESFPLTVTSAQKNPTAFYLCASVSGNTIYFGEGSWLTVV.

The rearrangement joins TRBV7-2 to TRBJ2-6, with D unresolved. This CDR3 is built from 17 residues. Germline lookup yields CDR1 SGHTA and CDR2 FQGNSA. Trimming cost V 0 bases and J 4 bases, with 13 bases left between them. CDR3 sequence (DNA): TGTGCCAGCAGCTTAGCGAACAGCCTGTGGGGGGCCAACGTCCTGACTTTC. Its translation: CASSLANSLWGANVLTF. The entire variable domain, with the rest obtained from reference TRBV7-2 and TRBJ2-6, is as follows: GAGVSQSPSNKVTEKGKDVELRCDPISGHTALYWYRQSLGQGLEFLIYFQGNSAPDKSGLPSDRFSAERTGGSVSTLTIQRTQQEDSAVYLCASSLANSLWGANVLTFGAGSRLTVL.

In its sample, this clone was seen once. The chain employs TRBV7-9 and TRBJ1-1; 7 bases agree with TRBD1. With V trimmed by 1 base and J by 5 bases, 7 bases remained unmatched. Germline values: CDR1 SEHNR, CDR2 FQNEAQ (reference sequence). The CDR3 runs 15 residues. The CDR3 sequence: CASSLGSGGHTEAFF. CDR3 nucleotide sequence: TGTGCCAGCAGCTTAGGGTCAGGGGGTCATACTGAAGCTTTCTTT.

This sequence joins TRBV7-2 and TRBJ2-7, with 11 bases fitting TRBD2. J gave up 7 bases and V 5 bases, and 7 bases lay outside the gene matches. The germline CDR1 and CDR2 sequences are SGHTA and FQGNSA. There are 14 residues in the CDR3. CDR3 sequence: CASSPGLAGLEQYF. CDR3 nucleotides: TGTGCCAGCAGCCCCGGACTAGCGGGTCTTGAGCAGTACTTC.